The 21 T cell receptor beta chains reported below all come from one sample, sequenced in a study of T cells in Graves' hyperthyroidism and ophthalmopathy. TCR beta CDR3 regions were amplified from RNA. Carried out on the TCR CDR3, a first-round RT-PCR used the HTBI primer set. TCRdb reprocessed the multiplex PCR reads with MiXCR, giving one entry per CDR3 protein. The table shows roughly 180,000 distinct CDR3 sequences, with 9.4% occurring only once. Material for sequencing was blood. These TCRs come from a young woman with Graves' hyperthyroidism that later progressed to Graves' ophthalmopathy.

This clonotype was observed at least ten times. The chain is built from TRBV13 and TRBJ1-1; tentatively, D is TRBD1 (5 bases). The CDR3 has 15 residues. Germline-derived CDR1 and CDR2 are PRHDT and FYEKMQ (reference sequence). Trimming pared 3 bases from V and 1 base from J, leaving 12 bases between. In nucleotides, the CDR3 is TGTGCCAGCAGCTTGTGGTTTGGGGGGAACACTGAAGCTTTCTTT. It specifies CASSLWFGGNTEAFF. Full variable domain (missing parts from reference TRBV13 and TRBJ1-1): AAGVIQSPRHLIKEKRETATLKCYPIPRHDTVYWYQQGPGQDPQFLISFYEKMQSDKGSIPDRFSAQQFSDYHSELNMSSLELGDSALYFCASSLWFGGNTEAFFGQGTRLTVV.

At least ten counts were recorded for this clonotype. The chain is built from TRBV7-9 and TRBJ2-7; maybe TRBD1 (6 bases). V was clipped by 6 bases and J by 4 bases, with 10 bases between them. The CDR3 sequence is 12 residues long. Germline lookup yields CDR1 SEHNR and CDR2 FQNEAQ (reference sequence). CDR3 region: CASSLTGYEQYF. CDR3 coding DNA: TGTGCCAGCAGTTTGACAGGATACGAGCAGTACTTC.

This clonotype was counted at least ten times. The rearrangement joins TRBV19 to TRBJ2-2; 12 bases align to TRBD2. The CDR3 sequence is 15 residues long. The trim removed 9 bases at V and 5 bases at J, leaving 7 bases unmatched. Germline loops: CDR1 LNHDA, CDR2 SQIVND (reference sequence). The CDR3 nucleotides read TGTGCCAGCACTACTAGCGGGAGGCCGACCGGGGAGCTGTTTTTT. It encodes CASTTSGRPTGELFF. Looking up the rest from reference TRBV19 and TRBJ2-2 gives the full variable domain: DGGITQSPKYLFRKEGQNVTLSCEQNLNHDAMYWYRQDPGQGLRLIYYSQIVNDFQKGDIAEGYSVSREKKESFPLTVTSAQKNPTAFYLCASTTSGRPTGELFFGEGSRLTVL.

Ten or more counts support this clonotype. The chain recombines TRBV20-1 with TRBJ2-5; TRBD2 matches at 11 bases. Germline V gene sequence: CDR1 DFQATT, CDR2 SNEGSKA (reference sequence). With V trimmed by 6 bases and J by 0 bases, 3 bases remained unmatched. This CDR3 region has 14 residues. The CDR3 protein is CSALAGGNQETQYF. In DNA form, the CDR3 reads TGCAGTGCATTAGCGGGAGGGAACCAAGAGACCCAGTACTTC.

This clonotype came up once. The chain carries TRBV3-1 and TRBJ1-6, with D hard to call. The CDR3 is 15 amino acids. V gave up 1 base and J gave up 4 bases, with 8 bases separating them. In germline, CDR1 is LGHDT, CDR2 YNNKEL (reference sequence). The CDR3 sequence is CASSQVGLYNSPLHF. The CDR3 coding sequence is TGTGCCAGCAGCCAAGTCGGTTTGTATAATTCACCCCTCCACTTT.

Concerning this clonotype: Just one base apart from a much larger clone, this may be a read error. The chain links TRBV2 to TRBJ2-7; D is undetermined. With 3 bases removed from V and 2 bases from J, the gap between germline ends came to 14 bases. The CDR3 length is 15 residues. Germline V gives CDR1 SNHLY, CDR2 FYNNEI. For the CDR3, the DNA is TGTGCCAGCAGTGAGTCCAGCGCCCGACCCTACGAGCAGTACTTC. It encodes CASSESSARPYEQYF.

In its sample, this clonotype was seen many times. This rearrangement joins TRBV4-1 to TRBJ2-7; D is uncertain. The V end was cut by 0 bases, the J end by 1 base, with 10 bases between. There are 15 residues in the CDR3. Germline assignment: CDR1 MGHRA and CDR2 YSYEKL. CDR3 amino acids: CASSQDQLSSYEQYF. The CDR3 DNA reads as TGCGCCAGCAGCCAAGATCAACTAAGTTCCTACGAGCAGTACTTC.

This clonotype was observed at least ten times. The chain carries TRBV28 and TRBJ2-2; D uncertain. V lost 3 bases and J 5 bases, leaving 10 bases between the germline ends. In germline, CDR1 is MDHEN, CDR2 SYDVKM. This CDR3 spans 14 amino acids. The CDR3 is CASSFGRPTGELFF. The CDR3 nucleotides read TGTGCCAGCAGTTTTGGGCGGCCAACCGGGGAGCTGTTTTTT.

The sample holds many counts of this clonotype. The chain is built from TRBV6-1 and TRBJ2-7; 9 nucleotides line up with TRBD1. Per the germline V gene, CDR1 is MNHNS and CDR2 is SASEGT. V lost 7 bases, J lost 0 bases, and 16 bases stayed unmatched. The CDR3 is made up of 18 amino acids. The CDR3 bases are TGTGCCAGCAACGGGGTCCCGGGACAGGGACGGGGCTCCTACGAGCAGTACTTC. This encodes CASNGVPGQGRGSYEQYF.

This clonotype was observed at least ten times. The chain carries TRBV27 and TRBJ2-7, with TRBD2 as a possible D gene (7 bases). Deletions cut 3 bases from V and 8 bases from J, with 8 bases between. CDR1 and CDR2 (germline): MNHEY, SMNVEV (reference sequence). CDR3 length: 11 amino acids. This CDR3 reads CASSFGGQQYF. CDR3 DNA: TGTGCCAGCAGTTTCGGGGGGCAGCAGTACTTC.

This clonotype was seen repeatedly, ten times or more. This chain connects TRBV12-3 or TRBV12-4 to TRBJ2-2; possible D gene TRBD1, 6 bases. The CDR3 is made up of 13 amino acids. Trimming left V 3 bases short and J 7 bases short, with 9 bases between. The CDR3 loop reads CASSFGGGGELFF. DNA of the CDR3: TGTGCCAGCAGTTTTGGGGGCGGCGGGGAGCTGTTTTTT.

This clonotype occurred many times. The chain links TRBV7-9 to TRBJ2-3; TRBD1 or TRBD2 may be the D gene (5 bases each). CDR3 length equals 16 residues. The germline V gene has CDR1 SEHNR and CDR2 FQNEAQ (reference sequence). V was shortened by 1 base and J by 2 bases, with 13 bases between the two germline ends. The DNA of the CDR3 is TGTGCCAGCAGCTTAGAATCAGGGAGAGCCACAGATACGCAGTATTTT. Translating it yields CASSLESGRATDTQYF.

The chain joins TRBV14 to TRBJ1-2; D gene unclear. From germline, CDR1 is SGHDN and CDR2 FVKESK. Trimming took off 1 base at V and 2 bases at J, with 17 bases between the two ends. The CDR3 runs 17 residues. The CDR3 nucleotides read TGTGCCAGCAGCCAAGGCGGCTCATCCCCGAACAACTATGGCTACACCTTC. This gives the protein CASSQGGSSPNNYGYTF. Variable domain in full (rest from reference TRBV14 and TRBJ1-2): EAGVTQFPSHSVIEKGQTVTLRCDPISGHDNLYWYRRVMGKEIKFLLHFVKESKQDESGMPNNRFLAERTGGTYSTLKVQPAELEDSGVYFCASSQGGSSPNNYGYTFGSGTRLTVV.

This clonotype was seen more than once but under ten times. The chain carries TRBV6-1 and TRBJ1-1; D is unresolved. The CDR3 extends over 13 amino acids. V lost 5 bases and J 0 bases, leaving 7 bases between the germline ends. Looked up from germline, CDR1 is MNHNS and CDR2 is SASEGT. The CDR3 DNA sequence: TGTGCCAGCAGTCAGCATCTGAACACTGAAGCTTTCTTT. It translates to CASSQHLNTEAFF.

The chain combines TRBV20-1 with TRBJ2-3, with TRBD2 matching over 12 bases. After removal of 3 bases from V and 0 bases from J, the junction contained 10 bases not matched to a gene. This CDR3 is 18 amino acids long. Germline lookup yields CDR1 DFQATT and CDR2 SNEGSKA (reference sequence). CDR3: CSASSRLAGEGSTDTQYF. DNA for the CDR3: TGCAGTGCTAGCTCGAGACTAGCGGGAGAGGGTAGCACAGATACGCAGTATTTT.

This clonotype was observed many times. This rearrangement joins TRBV19 to TRBJ1-2; 7 bases map to TRBD1. The CDR3 length is 15 residues. The germline V gene encodes CDR1 LNHDA and CDR2 SQIVND (reference sequence). V was clipped by 3 bases and J by 3 bases; unmatched bases: 7. The CDR3 loop is CASSIVQGGYYGYTF. The CDR3 DNA sequence: TGTGCCAGTAGTATCGTCCAGGGGGGTTACTATGGCTACACCTTC.

The V gene is TRBV6-1, the J gene TRBJ1-6; 8 positions match TRBD1. The CDR3 runs to 15 residues. V shed 6 bases, J shed 8 bases, and the junction held 9 bases outside the gene matches. Germline CDR1 is MNHNS and CDR2 is SASEGT. The CDR3 DNA follows: TGTGCCAGCAGGAGTACAGGGGGTAGCGATTCACCCCTCCACTTT. Translation: CASRSTGGSDSPLHF.

This clonotype came up many times. The J gene is TRBJ2-3, the V gene TRBV9; TRBD2 matches 12 bases. CDR1 and CDR2 from the germline V gene are SGDLS and YYNGEE. The CDR3 sequence is 17 residues long. The junction had 14 bases not matched to a gene; V was cut back by 4 bases and J by 8 bases. The CDR3 loop is CASSPHRTSGVWGTQYF. In DNA form, the CDR3 reads TGTGCCAGCAGCCCCCACCGGACTAGCGGGGTTTGGGGTACGCAGTATTTT.

This clonotype was counted once. This chain uses TRBV12-3 or TRBV12-4 with TRBJ1-4, with 10 bases lining up with TRBD1. V shed 6 bases, J shed 7 bases, and the junction held 5 bases outside the gene matches. This CDR3 comprises 14 residues. CDR3 bases: TGTGCCAGCAGCCGGGACAGGGGAGGTGAAAAACTGTTTTTT. This codes for CASSRDRGGEKLFF.

This clonotype was seen more than once but under ten times. This chain joins TRBV5-6 and TRBJ1-1, with TRBD1 identical over 9 bases. Germline values: CDR1 SGHDT, CDR2 YYEEEE. With 4 bases clipped from V and 10 bases from J, the junction kept 5 bases outside the gene matches. This CDR3 contains 12 residues. The CDR3 nucleotides are TGTGCCAGCAGCATAGACAGGGGGTTAGCTTTCTTT. Amino acids: CASSIDRGLAFF.

This clonotype was seen only a few times. The chain is built from TRBV7-7 and TRBJ2-1; D is unresolved. Trimming shortened V by 0 bases and J by 5 bases, and 8 bases separated the two germline ends. Germline assignment: CDR1 SSHAT and CDR2 FNYEAQ (reference sequence). The CDR3 loop spans 14 amino acids. CDR3 in amino acids: CASSLAYENNEQFF. As DNA, the CDR3 is TGTGCCAGCAGCTTAGCATATGAAAACAATGAGCAGTTCTTC.